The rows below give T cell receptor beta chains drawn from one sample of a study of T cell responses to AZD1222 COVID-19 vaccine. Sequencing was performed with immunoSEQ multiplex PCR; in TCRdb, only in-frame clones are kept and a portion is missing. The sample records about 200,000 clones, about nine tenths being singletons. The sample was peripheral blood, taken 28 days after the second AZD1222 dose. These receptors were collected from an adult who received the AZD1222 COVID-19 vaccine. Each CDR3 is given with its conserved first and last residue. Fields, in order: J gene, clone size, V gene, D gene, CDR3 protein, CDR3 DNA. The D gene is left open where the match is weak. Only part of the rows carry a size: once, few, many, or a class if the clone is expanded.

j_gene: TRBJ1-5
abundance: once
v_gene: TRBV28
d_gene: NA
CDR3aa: CASSLVKGNQPQHF
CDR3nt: TGTGCCAGCAGTTTAGTCAAGGGGAATCAGCCCCAGCATTTT

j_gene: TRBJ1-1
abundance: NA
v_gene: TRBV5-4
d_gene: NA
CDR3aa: CATRPGAGLWDTEAFF
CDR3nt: TGTGCCACCAGACCCGGGGCAGGGCTATGGGACACTGAAGCTTTCTTT

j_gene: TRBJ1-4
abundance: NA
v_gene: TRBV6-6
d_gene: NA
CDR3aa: CATYRAVEEKLFF
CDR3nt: TGTGCCACCTACAGGGCGGTAGAAGAAAAACTGTTTTTT

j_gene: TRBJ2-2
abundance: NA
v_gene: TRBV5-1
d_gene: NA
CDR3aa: CASSPPSSNTGELFF
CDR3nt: TGCGCCAGCTCTCCCCCCTCCTCGAACACCGGGGAGCTGTTTTTT

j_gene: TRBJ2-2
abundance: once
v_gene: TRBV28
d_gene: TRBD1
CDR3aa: CASRLKTGGDTGELFF
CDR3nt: TGTGCCAGCAGGTTGAAGACAGGGGGTGACACCGGGGAGCTGTTTTTT

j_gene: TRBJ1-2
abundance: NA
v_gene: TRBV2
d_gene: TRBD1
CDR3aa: CASSSGTGSNYGYTF
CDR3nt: TGTGCCAGCAGTTCAGGGACAGGGTCTAACTATGGCTACACCTTC

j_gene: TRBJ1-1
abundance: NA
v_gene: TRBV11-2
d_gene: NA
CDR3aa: CASSFRLMNTEAFF
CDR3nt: TGTGCCAGCAGCTTTCGGTTAATGAACACTGAAGCTTTCTTT

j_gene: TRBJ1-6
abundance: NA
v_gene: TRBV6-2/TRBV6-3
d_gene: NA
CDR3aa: CASSYSGGNSPLHF
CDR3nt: TGTGCCAGCAGTTACTCCGGAGGGAATTCACCCCTCCACTTT

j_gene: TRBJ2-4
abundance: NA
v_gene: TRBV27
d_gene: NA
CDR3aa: CASSLSEGKNIQYF
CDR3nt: TGTGCCAGCAGTTTATCGGAGGGTAAAAACATTCAGTACTTC

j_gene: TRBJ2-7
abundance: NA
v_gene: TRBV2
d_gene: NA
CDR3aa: CASSVYRMTYEQYF
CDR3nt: TGTGCCAGCAGTGTTTACCGGATGACCTACGAGCAGTACTTC

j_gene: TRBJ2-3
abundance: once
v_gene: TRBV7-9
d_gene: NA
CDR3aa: CASSLLGPDTQYF
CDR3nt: TGTGCCAGCAGCTTATTGGGTCCAGATACGCAGTATTTT

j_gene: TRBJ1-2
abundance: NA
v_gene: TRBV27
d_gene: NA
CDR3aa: CASGESGPYGYTF
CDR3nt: TGTGCCAGCGGCGAGTCGGGTCCCTATGGCTACACCTTC

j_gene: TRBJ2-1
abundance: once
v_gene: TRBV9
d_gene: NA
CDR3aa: CASSVAIVSNEQFF
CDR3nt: TGTGCCAGCAGCGTAGCAATAGTCTCTAATGAGCAGTTCTTC

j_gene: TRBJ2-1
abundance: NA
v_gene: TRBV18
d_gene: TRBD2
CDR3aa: CASSLVTSGSGNEQFF
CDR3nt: TGTGCCAGCTCACTCGTTACTAGCGGGAGCGGTAATGAGCAGTTCTTC

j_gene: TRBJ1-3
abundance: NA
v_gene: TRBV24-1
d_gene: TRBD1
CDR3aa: CATSDPGQGRGNTIYF
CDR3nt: TGTGCCACCAGTGATCCCGGACAGGGCCGGGGGAACACCATATATTTT

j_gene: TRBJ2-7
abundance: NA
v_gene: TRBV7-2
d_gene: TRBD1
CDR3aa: CASSYDRVYEQYF
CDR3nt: TGTGCCAGCAGCTATGACAGGGTATACGAGCAGTACTTC

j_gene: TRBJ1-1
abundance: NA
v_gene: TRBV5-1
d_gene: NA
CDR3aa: CASSLPRTENTEAFF
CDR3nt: TGCGCCAGCAGCTTACCGAGGACGGAAAACACTGAAGCTTTCTTT

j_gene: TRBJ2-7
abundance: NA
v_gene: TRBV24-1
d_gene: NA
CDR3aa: CATSDPRGGRYEQYF
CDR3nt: TGTGCCACCAGTGACCCTAGGGGGGGAAGGTACGAGCAGTACTTC

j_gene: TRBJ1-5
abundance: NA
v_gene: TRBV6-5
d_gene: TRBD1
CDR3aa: CASGQGRSQPQHF
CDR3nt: TGTGCCAGCGGACAGGGGAGGAGTCAGCCCCAGCATTTT

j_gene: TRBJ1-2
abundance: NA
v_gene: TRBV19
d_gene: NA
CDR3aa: CASSIEGNYGYTF
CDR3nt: TGTGCCAGTAGTATAGAAGGGAACTATGGCTACACCTTC

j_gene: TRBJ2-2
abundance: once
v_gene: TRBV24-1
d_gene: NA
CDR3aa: CATSDWRGRVGELFF
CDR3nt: TGTGCCACCAGTGATTGGCGGGGTAGGGTCGGGGAGCTGTTTTTT

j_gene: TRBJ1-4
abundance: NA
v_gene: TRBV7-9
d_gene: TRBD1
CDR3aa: CASSFSGTGNEKLFF
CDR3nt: TGTGCCAGCAGCTTTTCCGGGACAGGGAATGAAAAACTGTTTTTT